This TCR beta chain was captured in a study of shared clonotypes between healthy human individuals. This clone is a singleton in its sample. The antigen is unknown. The CDR3 consists of 18 residues. V shed 3 bases, J shed 9 bases, and the junction held 19 bases outside the gene matches. The V gene's germline CDR1 is MDHEN and CDR2 SYDVKM. Broader study findings: In general, naive subsets displayed greater estimated richness than memory subsets did.

The data were produced by immunoSEQ multiplex PCR, yet TCRdb's version contains in-frame clones alone and is incomplete. The data contain some 690,000 clones, 90% of them singletons. Material: memory CD8+ T cells from PBMCs. The subset here: CD45RO+ cells pooled with CCR7-negative TemRA cells. This clonotype originated in a man younger than 30 in good health. Some clones in this sample may be carry-over from other donors' samples. V gene TRBV28 combines with J gene TRBJ2-2; 7 bases map to TRBD2. CDR3 sequence: CASSFQGGGGSFPWELFF. CDR3 coding DNA: TGTGCCAGCAGTTTTCAAGGAGGCGGCGGGAGTTTCCCCTGGGAGCTGTTTTTT.